The 28 T cell receptor beta chains below were found in one sample sequenced in a study of CD8+CD57+ T cells in acquired aplastic anemia. CDR3 and TCR beta VDJ profiling relied on a genomic DNA template. One entry per CDR3 protein results from TCRdb running MiXCR on the reads. The sample includes about 120,000 distinct CDR3 sequences, 50% to 60% of them seen just once. In patients chosen for sequencing, flow cytometry had shown CD8+CD57+ cell expansion. The specimen was sorted CD4+, CD8+, or CD8+CD57+ T cells (not recorded which) from PBMCs. Receptor source: a human donor with aplastic anemia.

The table lists this clonotype with many counts. The chain combines TRBV9 with TRBJ2-5, with D possibly matching TRBD1 (5 bases). V lost 0 bases, J lost 2 bases, and 14 bases lay in between. The CDR3 sequence is 16 residues long. The V gene's germline CDR1 is SGDLS and CDR2 YYNGEE. This chain's CDR3 is CASSVAGQGKQETQYF. DNA of the CDR3: TGTGCCAGCAGCGTAGCAGGTCAGGGAAAACAAGAGACCCAGTACTTC. The full variable domain, with the rest looked up from reference TRBV9 and TRBJ2-5, is DSGVTQTPKHLITATGQRVTLRCSPRSGDLSVYWYQQSLDQGLQFLIQYYNGEERAKGNILERFSAQQFPDLHSELNLSSLELGDSALYFCASSVAGQGKQETQYFGPGTRLLVL.

By share of the sample, this clonotype is medium-sized. This rearrangement joins TRBV10-2 to TRBJ1-6; 8 bases are a match to TRBD1. Germline CDR1 and CDR2: WSHSY and SAAADI. The CDR3 spans 13 residues. Germline trimming cut 3 bases from V and 8 bases from J; bases unmatched to any gene: 0. The CDR3 nucleotides read TGCGCCAGCAGTGAACAGGGGGATTCACCCCTCCACTTT. This encodes CASSEQGDSPLHF.

The rearrangement links TRBV12-3 or TRBV12-4 to TRBJ1-1; no clear D gene. Trimming pared 3 bases from V and 6 bases from J, leaving 17 bases between. This CDR3 comprises 15 residues. The CDR3 protein is CASSFSTGGSPEAFF. CDR3 in DNA: TGTGCCAGCAGTTTTTCGACGGGAGGTTCGCCTGAAGCTTTCTTT.

The chain links TRBV5-1 to TRBJ1-1, with 7 positions matching TRBD1. V was clipped by 0 bases and J by 7 bases; unmatched bases: 6. CDR3 size: 14 residues. CDR1 is SGHRS and CDR2 is YFSETQ in the germline V gene. DNA of the CDR3: TGCGCCAGCAGCTTGGAATGGGACAGACGTGAAGCTTTCTTT. Its protein is CASSLEWDRREAFF.

The chain links TRBV20-1 to TRBJ1-2, with TRBD1 matching over 7 bases. The CDR3 sequence is 14 residues long. The V gene end was trimmed by 6 bases and the J gene end by 4 bases; junction bases not matched to a gene: 11. The germline CDR1 and CDR2 sequences are DFQATT and SNEGSKA (reference sequence). This chain's CDR3 is CSATRQGKGYGYTF. CDR3 nucleotide sequence: TGCAGTGCCACCAGACAGGGCAAAGGCTATGGCTACACCTTC.

This chain uses TRBV29-1 with TRBJ1-1, with D uncertain. Germline lookup yields CDR1 SQVTM and CDR2 ANQGSEA. Trimming left V 4 bases short and J 4 bases short, with 13 bases between. The CDR3 length is 13 residues. The CDR3 coding sequence is TGCAGCGTTGGGTTGGGGATGGTCACTGAAGCTTTCTTT. Amino acid sequence: CSVGLGMVTEAFF.

This clonotype was recorded a few times. CDR3 in amino acids: CASSLDGAETQYF. Written as DNA, the CDR3 is TGTGCCAGCAGCTTGGACGGGGCAGAGACCCAGTACTTC. The chain couples TRBV7-9 to TRBJ2-5; D possibly matches TRBD1 or TRBD2 (5 bases each). From germline, CDR1 is SEHNR and CDR2 FQNEAQ (reference sequence). Between the trimmed V and J ends, which lost 3 bases and 4 bases, there was a span of 9 bases. The CDR3 is 13 residues long.

On this clonotype itself: Since the CDR3 does not end with the conserved phenylalanine or tryptophan, this likely comes from a read error. The V and J genes are TRBV20-1 and TRBJ2-3; 14 nucleotides agree with TRBD2. The CDR3 is 19 residues long. Germline CDR1 reads DFQATT; CDR2 reads SNEGSKA (reference sequence). V lost 0 bases and J lost 4; bases outside the gene matches: 12. The CDR3 here is CSARDYSRLAGGPPDTQYY. The CDR3 DNA reads TGCAGTGCTAGAGATTATTCTCGACTAGCGGGAGGGCCCCCAGATACGCAGTATTAT.

V usage is TRBV7-8 and J usage is TRBJ2-7; unclear D gene. The germline CDR1 and CDR2 sequences are SGHVS and FQNEAQ. V lost 5 bases, J lost 4 bases, and 12 bases lay in between. This CDR3 is 13 amino acids long. The CDR3 here is CASSPPVRYEQYF. The CDR3 DNA reads TGTGCCAGCAGCCCCCCCGTGCGGTACGAGCAGTACTTC.

Turning to this clonotype: The conserved phenylalanine or tryptophan normally closing the CDR3 is absent here, so this likely arose from a read error. It is unclear where the CDR3 begins or ends on the DNA, so no DNA is shown, and the CDR3 is as TCRdb lists it. J is TRBJ1-3 and V is TRBV24-1; the DNA was not used to check the table's D call, TRBD1. The CDR3 has 11 residues if both end residues are counted. Per the germline V gene, CDR1 is KGHDR and CDR2 is SFDVKD. This CDR3 is CATSDPAGTDQ.

This chain joins TRBV10-3 and TRBJ2-2, with 7 bases fitting TRBD1. This CDR3 contains 15 residues. After removal of 4 bases from V and 1 base from J, the junction contained 3 bases not matched to a gene. The germline V gene has CDR1 ENHRY and CDR2 SYGVKD. The CDR3 here is CAISGGQKNTGELFF. CDR3 coding DNA: TGTGCCATCAGTGGGGGACAGAAGAACACCGGGGAGCTGTTTTTT.

The chain recombines TRBV7-9 with TRBJ2-7; 10 nucleotides align to TRBD2. CDR1 is SEHNR, CDR2 FQNEAQ, per germline (reference sequence). This CDR3 region has 15 residues. V was pared by 6 bases and J by 4 bases, with 9 bases of the junction left unmatched. The CDR3 loop reads CASSGRGSGGYEQYF. CDR3 nucleotides: TGTGCCAGCAGTGGCCGTGGTAGCGGGGGGTACGAGCAGTACTTC.

The chain is built from TRBV7-2 and TRBJ2-1, with 9 bases aligning to TRBD1. CDR1 is SGHTA, CDR2 FQGNSA, per germline. This CDR3 comprises 13 residues. V trimming: 4 bases; J trimming: 8 bases; junction bases outside the gene matches: 3. DNA of the CDR3: TGTGCCAGCAGCTACGACAGGGGGGATGAGCAGTTCTTC. Translated, it gives CASSYDRGDEQFF.

This clonotype was detected many times. This chain links TRBV12-3 or TRBV12-4 with TRBJ1-4, with 7 positions matching TRBD1. The ends lost 7 bases at V and 8 bases at J; junction bases unmatched: 10. This CDR3 spans 14 amino acids. The CDR3 sequence: CASTVRDSREKLFF. The DNA for the CDR3 is TGTGCCAGCACCGTTCGGGACAGTAGGGAAAAACTGTTTTTT.

The chain uses TRBV2 and TRBJ2-1; 9 nucleotides align to TRBD2. The CDR3 consists of 15 residues. V was pared by 9 bases and J by 7 bases, with 13 bases of the junction left unmatched. In germline, CDR1 is SNHLY, CDR2 FYNNEI. CDR3 sequence (DNA): TGTGCCAGTCCGGGCCTAGCGGGGTCCTTAAATGAGCAGTTCTTC. The encoded protein is CASPGLAGSLNEQFF.

The chain combines TRBV19 with TRBJ2-7, with TRBD1 identical over 10 bases. CDR1 is LNHDA and CDR2 is SQIVND in the germline V gene (reference sequence). Trimming removed 8 bases from V and 4 bases from J; junction bases left unmatched: 2. CDR3 length: 12 amino acids. Here the CDR3 DNA reads TGTGCCAGTGGGGACAGGGGTTACGAGCAGTACTTC. This translates into CASGDRGYEQYF.

The chain has TRBV27 and TRBJ1-2; 9 bases are shared with TRBD1. The germline V gene has CDR1 MNHEY and CDR2 SMNVEV (reference sequence). After removal of 3 bases from V and 4 bases from J, the junction contained 3 bases not matched to a gene. The CDR3 spans 14 residues. The CDR3 loop reads CASSFTGGGYGYTF. As DNA, the CDR3 is TGTGCCAGCAGTTTTACAGGGGGCGGCTATGGCTACACCTTC.

V and J are TRBV7-2 and TRBJ2-5; D is unclear. This CDR3 contains 12 residues. Germline lookup yields CDR1 SGHTA and CDR2 FQGNSA. V was cut by 2 bases and J by 4 bases, with 5 bases left in between. The CDR3 sequence: CASSLQVETQYF. As DNA, the CDR3 is TGTGCCAGCAGCTTACAGGTAGAGACCCAGTACTTC.

This clonotype showed up just a few times. J is TRBJ1-1 and V is TRBV3-1; 11 bases line up with TRBD1. Germline CDR1 is LGHDT and CDR2 is YNNKEL (reference sequence). CDR3 length: 14 residues. V shed 6 bases and J 7 bases; nucleotides not matched to a gene: 7. This chain's CDR3 is CASSLRDRGIEAFF. CDR3 in DNA: TGTGCCAGCAGTCTCCGGGACAGGGGGATTGAAGCTTTCTTT.

This clonotype was seen a few times. The junction does not match germline at one end; this may be a read error. The chain joins TRBV7-7 to TRBJ2-1; no firm D call. This CDR3 is built from 13 residues. Germline loops: CDR1 SSHAT, CDR2 FNYEAQ (reference sequence). This chain's CDR3 is CASSLGRHNEQFF. CDR3 sequence (DNA): TGTGCTAGCAGCTTAGGTAGACACAATGAGCAGTTCTTC.

The chain links TRBV10-3 to TRBJ2-5, with 9 bases aligning to TRBD2. Germline assignment: CDR1 ENHRY and CDR2 SYGVKD. V lost 4 bases and J lost 9; bases outside the gene matches: 12. The CDR3 contains 15 residues. This CDR3 is CAISAVTSGGAAQYF. The CDR3 DNA sequence: TGTGCCATCAGTGCGGTGACTAGCGGAGGGGCGGCCCAGTACTTC.

There are a few counts of this clonotype. The chain uses TRBV29-1 and TRBJ2-1; no definite D call. This CDR3 is 12 amino acids long. Deletions cut 3 bases from V and 6 bases from J, with 9 bases between. Germline V gene lookup returns CDR1 SQVTM and CDR2 ANQGSEA. The CDR3 spells CSVEGLFNEQFF. CDR3 sequence (DNA): TGCAGCGTTGAGGGTCTGTTCAATGAGCAGTTCTTC.

In this sample, this clonotype turned up many times. This chain uses TRBV6-2 or TRBV6-3 with TRBJ1-2; the D is unclear. V shed 6 bases and J shed 4 bases, with 12 bases lying between them. The CDR3 extends over 13 amino acids. Germline lookup yields CDR1 MNHEY and CDR2 SVGEGT. The CDR3 DNA sequence: TGTGCCAGCAGCTCCGGACCTCGCTATGGCTACACCTTC. This gives the protein CASSSGPRYGYTF.

The rearrangement links TRBV7-9 to TRBJ2-1, with D tentatively TRBD2 (5 bases). The germline gives CDR1 SEHNR, CDR2 FQNEAQ (reference sequence). The CDR3 extends over 14 amino acids. The V end was cut by 2 bases, the J end by 1 base, with 6 bases between. The CDR3 is CASSLTGSYNEQFF. CDR3 nucleotides: TGTGCCAGCAGCTTAACGGGATCCTACAATGAGCAGTTCTTC.

This clonotype has a count of ten or more. The chain has TRBV20-1 and TRBJ2-3; the D is unclear. V lost 2 bases to trimming and J lost 0 bases, with 12 bases between them. The CDR3 is made up of 15 amino acids. CDR1 DFQATT and CDR2 SNEGSKA come from the germline V gene (reference sequence). Here the CDR3 DNA reads TGCAGTGCTAGAACGTGGCCGGCAAGCACAGATACGCAGTATTTT. Its protein is CSARTWPASTDTQYF.

This chain uses TRBV2 with TRBJ1-1; a weak D match, TRBD1 (6 bases). The V gene's germline CDR1 is SNHLY and CDR2 FYNNEI. V was trimmed by 6 bases and J by 3 bases, leaving 11 bases between them. The CDR3 totals 13 residues. The DNA of the CDR3 is TGTGCCAGCAGGGCCTCAGGGGACACTGAAGCTTTCTTT. Its protein is CASRASGDTEAFF.

This clonotype was seen only a few times. The chain joins TRBV7-9 to TRBJ2-7; D gene unclear. Germline V gene data show CDR1 as SEHNR and CDR2 as FQNEAQ (reference sequence). Trimming pared 6 bases from V and 10 bases from J, leaving 4 bases between. CDR3 size: 8 residues. The DNA of the CDR3 is TGTGCCAGCAGTGGACAGTACTTC. Translation gives CASSGQYF.

This clonotype was observed a few times. J is TRBJ2-2 and V is TRBV3-1; 8 bases are a match to TRBD2. Germline V lookup: CDR1 LGHDT, CDR2 YNNKEL (reference sequence). CDR3 length: 17 residues. The junction had 9 bases not matched to a gene; V was cut back by 0 bases and J by 6 bases. The CDR3 reads CASSQDSPGLEAGELFF. The CDR3, as DNA: TGTGCCAGCAGCCAAGATTCCCCGGGACTAGAGGCCGGGGAGCTGTTTTTT.